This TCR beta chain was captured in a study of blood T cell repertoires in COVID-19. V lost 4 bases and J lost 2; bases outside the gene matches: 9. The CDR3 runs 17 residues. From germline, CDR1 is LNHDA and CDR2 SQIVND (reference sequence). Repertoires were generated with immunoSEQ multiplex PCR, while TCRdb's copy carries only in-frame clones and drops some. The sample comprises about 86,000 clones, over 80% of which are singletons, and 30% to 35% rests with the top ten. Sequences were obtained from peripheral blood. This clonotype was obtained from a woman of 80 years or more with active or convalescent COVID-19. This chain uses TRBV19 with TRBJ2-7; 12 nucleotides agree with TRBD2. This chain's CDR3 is CASSKASGGAMAYEQYF. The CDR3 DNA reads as TGTGCCAGTAGTAAGGCTAGCGGGGGGGCAATGGCCTACGAGCAGTACTTC.